The rows below give T cell receptor beta chains drawn from one sample of a study of cytomegalovirus exposure and HLA in healthy donors. Using immunoSEQ multiplex PCR, the repertoire was profiled, and TCRdb retains in-frame clones only, with some absent. The sample contains 40,000 or so clones, 60% to 75% of which appear only once. The sequenced sample consisted of PBMCs. The origin of the receptors is a man aged 35-49 years in good health and CMV-seronegative. Each CDR3 is given with its conserved first and last residue. D genes are given only for firm matches. A row's size may be missing; if present it is once, few, many or a size class.

>TRBJ2-3|TRBV30|.|.
TGTGCCTGGAGCGAGGGTCTGTCGACAGATACGCAGTATTTT
CAWSEGLSTDTQYF
>TRBJ2-5|TRBV18|.|.
TGTGCCAGCTCCCGGGGGTTCCAAGAGACCCAGTACTTC
CASSRGFQETQYF
>TRBJ2-3|TRBV13|.|.
TGTGCCAGCAGCTTAGGCGCGGGGTCCACAGATACGCAGTATTTT
CASSLGAGSTDTQYF
>TRBJ2-1|TRBV5-1|TRBD1|.
TGCGCCAGCAGCAACGGGACAGGGTACGATGAGCAGTTCTTC
CASSNGTGYDEQFF
>TRBJ2-7|TRBV4-1|.|once
TGCGCCAGCAGCCAAGATCGGGGGGCCCGCTACGAGCAGTACTTC
CASSQDRGARYEQYF
>TRBJ1-6|TRBV5-6|.|.
TGTGCCAGCGGACAGTACTATAATTCACCCCTCCACTTT
CASGQYYNSPLHF
>TRBJ1-5|TRBV4-2|.|.
TGTGCCAGCAGCCAAGATACAGGGCCAACGAATCAGCCCCAGCATTTT
CASSQDTGPTNQPQHF
>TRBJ1-6|TRBV7-9|.|.
TGTGCCAGCAGCTTAGCGTCGGGGGTGGGGTATTCACCCCTCCACTTT
CASSLASGVGYSPLHF
>TRBJ2-5|TRBV18|.|few
TGTGCCAGCTCACCGGGCGGAGGGCGCGAGACCCAGTACTTC
CASSPGGGRETQYF
>TRBJ2-3|TRBV29-1|.|.
TGCACCGGCGGGGGCGTAGGGACAGATACGCAGTATTTT
CTGGGVGTDTQYF
>TRBJ1-5|TRBV5-1|.|once
TGCGCCAGCAGCTTGGACAGTAGCAATCAGCCCCAGCATTTT
CASSLDSSNQPQHF
>TRBJ1-2|TRBV15|TRBD1|.
TGTGCCACCAGAGACCGGACAGGGGGCTATGGCTACACCTTC
CATRDRTGGYGYTF
>TRBJ2-7|TRBV18|TRBD1|.
TGTGCCAGCTCACCTCGACAGGGCACCTACGAGCAGTACTTC
CASSPRQGTYEQYF
>TRBJ2-3|TRBV29-1|TRBD1|.
TGCAGCGTAGGAGGGACAGGGGGCACAGATACGCAGTATTTT
CSVGGTGGTDTQYF
>TRBJ2-7|TRBV11-2|TRBD2|few
TGTGCCAGCAGCTTAATACTAGCGGGAAAGCAGTACTTC
CASSLILAGKQYF
>TRBJ1-1|TRBV5-6|.|few
TGTGCCAGCATCTTTCGGGGAACTGAAGCTTTCTTT
CASIFRGTEAFF
>TRBJ2-7|TRBV30|TRBD1|.
TGTGCCTGGAGCACCGGGACAGAACGGTACTTC
CAWSTGTERYF
>TRBJ1-6|TRBV7-6|TRBD1|.
TGTGCCAGCAGCCGGGACAGGGGCCGATCTAATTCACCCCTCCACTTT
CASSRDRGRSNSPLHF
>TRBJ2-1|TRBV4-2|TRBD2|.
TGTGCCAGCAGCCAGGAGACTAGCGGGGGGTACAATGAGCAGTTCTTC
CASSQETSGGYNEQFF
>TRBJ2-2|TRBV6-5|.|few
TGTGCCAGCAGGAGTTCAGGGGAGCTGTTTTTT
CASRSSGELFF
>TRBJ2-5|TRBV6-5|.|.
TGTGCCAGCAGCCCAGATGTATCGGAGCAGTACTTC
CASSPDVSEQYF
>TRBJ1-3|TRBV25-1|.|.
TGTGCCAGCAGTCTAGGGGTGGCTGGAAACACCATATATTTT
CASSLGVAGNTIYF
>TRBJ1-4|TRBV7-8|.|once
TGTGCCAGCAGCTTCCGGTTTGAACTGGATGAAAAACTGTTTTTT
CASSFRFELDEKLFF
>TRBJ1-1|TRBV4-1|.|.
TGCGCCAGCAGCCAATCGTGGGGGGACACTGAAGCTTTCTTT
CASSQSWGDTEAFF
>TRBJ1-1|TRBV7-9|TRBD1|.
TGTGCCAGCAGCTTCGGGACAGCCAACACTGAAGCTTTCTTT
CASSFGTANTEAFF
>TRBJ2-2|TRBV10-3|.|.
TGTGCCATCGGGGGCCTCATAAACACCGGGGAGCTGTTTTTT
CAIGGLINTGELFF
>TRBJ2-7|TRBV7-9|.|.
TGTTCCAGCAGCTCCAACACCTACGAGCAGTACTTC
CSSSSNTYEQYF
>TRBJ2-3|TRBV28|TRBD1|.
TGTGCCAGTTTGGACAGGGGGCCCGATACGCAGTATTTT
CASLDRGPDTQYF
>TRBJ2-3|TRBV7-2|TRBD1|.
TGTGCCAGCAGCTTACTATCGTTGACAGGGTTGAATACGCAGTATTTT
CASSLLSLTGLNTQYF
>TRBJ2-5|TRBV5-4|.|.
TGTGCCAGCAGCTTGCCCGGGTCTCGGGAGACCCAGTACTTC
CASSLPGSRETQYF
>TRBJ2-5|TRBV5-1|TRBD2|few
TGCGCCAGCAGCTTCACTAGCGGGGGTGGGGAGACCCAGTACTTC
CASSFTSGGGETQYF
>TRBJ2-7|TRBV6-1|.|.
TGTTCTGTGCTCGGTACCTACGAGCAGTACTTC
CSVLGTYEQYF
>TRBJ2-7|TRBV30|TRBD1|.
TGTGCCTGGAGTGTGGACAGGACTTCCTACGAGCAGTACTTC
CAWSVDRTSYEQYF
>TRBJ2-2|TRBV28|.|.
TGTGCCAGCAGCCGGCAGGCCACCGGGGAGCTGTTTTTT
CASSRQATGELFF
>TRBJ1-1|TRBV6-6|.|.
TGTGCCAGCACCCCGGAGGGGGGGCACACTGAAGCTTTCTTT
CASTPEGGHTEAFF
>TRBJ2-7|TRBV27|.|.
TGTGCCAGCAGTTTTGGGGCCTCCTACGAGCAGTACTTC
CASSFGASYEQYF
>TRBJ2-2|TRBV6-1|TRBD1|few
TGTGCCGGGACCCGGGACAGGGTGACCGGGGAGCTGTTTTTT
CAGTRDRVTGELFF
>TRBJ2-3|TRBV6-1|.|.
TGTGCCAGCAGTGAACGACAGGGCACAGATACGCAGTATTTT
CASSERQGTDTQYF
>TRBJ1-2|TRBV30|TRBD1|once
TGTGCCCATAACAGGGGAGGAGATGGCTACACCTTC
CAHNRGGDGYTF
>TRBJ2-1|TRBV6-5|TRBD2|.
TGTGCCAGCAGTTACGACCCAAACGGGGGGGTCAATGAGCAGTTCTTC
CASSYDPNGGVNEQFF
>TRBJ2-3|TRBV6-1|TRBD1|.
TGTGCCAGCAGAGAAGGCCGGGACAGGAGGGAGGATACGCAGTATTTT
CASREGRDRREDTQYF
>TRBJ1-6|TRBV7-3|.|.
TGTGCCAGCAGCTTAACATCCGGATCGCGGAATTCACCCCTCCACTTT
CASSLTSGSRNSPLHF
>TRBJ1-5|TRBV19|.|.
TGTGCCAGTAGTCCCCGGACAGTCAGAGTAGATCAGCCCCAGCATTTT
CASSPRTVRVDQPQHF
>TRBJ1-5|TRBV18|TRBD1|.
TGTGCCAGCTCACCACCGGGACAGGGCAATCAGCCCCAGCATTTT
CASSPPGQGNQPQHF
>TRBJ2-2|TRBV30|.|.
TGTGCCTGGATGGGGGGGGGCCCTGGCGGGGAGCTGTTTTTT
CAWMGGGPGGELFF
>TRBJ1-6|TRBV6-5|.|few
TGTGCCAGCAGTTACGAACAGAGAGATTCACCCCTCCACTTT
CASSYEQRDSPLHF